A single sample gave rise to the 25 T cell receptor beta chains below, sequenced in a study of T-cell memory formation after mild COVID-19. TCRdb redid the calling of the 5' RACE reads with MiXCR, one entry per CDR3 protein. The repertoire consists of 300,000 to 350,000 distinct CDR3 sequences, with roughly an eighth occurring once and the leading ten covering roughly 23%. Input material: PBMCs or a T cell subset sorted from them (not recorded which). All receptors come from a man between 18 and 35 years old who had mild COVID-19 (a few samples of this study predate the infection). Cell type and time point are not known.

The CDR3 region is CAWSGTSGEDTQYF. The CDR3, as DNA: TGTGCCTGGAGTGGGACTAGCGGGGAAGATACGCAGTATTTT. The V call is TRBV30, the J call TRBJ2-3, with TRBD2 identical over 12 bases. The CDR3 spans 14 residues. Germline V gene lookup returns CDR1 GTSNPN and CDR2 SVGIG (reference sequence). The ends lost 1 base at V and 5 bases at J; junction bases unmatched: 1.

This clonotype was picked up a small number of times. The CDR3 loop reads CASSLGGPRETQYF. CDR3 in DNA: TGTGCCAGCAGCTTGGGTGGCCCCCGCGAGACCCAGTACTTC. V gene TRBV7-3 combines with J gene TRBJ2-5; D not resolved. The CDR3 spans 14 residues. The germline V and J ends were trimmed by 3 bases and 5 bases, with 13 bases remaining between them. The germline CDR1 and CDR2 sequences are SGHTA and FQGTGA.

On this clonotype itself: A much bigger clone sits one base away, suggesting this may be a read error. The CDR3 ends on some other residue instead of the conserved phenylalanine or tryptophan, so this is likely a read error. The chain couples TRBV5-1 to TRBJ2-1; tentative D call: TRBD1 (7 bases). Per the germline V gene, CDR1 is SGHRS and CDR2 is YFSETQ. V was clipped by 3 bases and J by 9 bases, with 13 bases between them. The CDR3 spans 13 residues. CDR3 region: CASSSTGRGEQFI. The DNA of the CDR3 is TGCGCCAGCAGCTCGACAGGGCGGGGTGAGCAGTTCATC.

The J gene is TRBJ2-3, the V gene TRBV6-2 or TRBV6-3; tentatively, D is TRBD2 (7 bases). CDR1 and CDR2 from the germline V gene are MNHEY and SVGEGT. The CDR3 is 18 residues long. Trimming removed 0 bases from V and 1 base from J, with 17 bases in between. The CDR3: CASSYSTRGGDGTDTQYF. DNA for the CDR3: TGTGCCAGCAGTTACTCGACGAGAGGGGGGGACGGCACAGATACGCAGTATTTT.

This clonotype was detected many times. CDR3 nucleotide sequence: TGTGCCAGCAGCTTAAAAAGCGGAGGCTACGAGCAGTACTTC. Its protein product is CASSLKSGGYEQYF. The chain links TRBV7-2 to TRBJ2-7, with a tentative D call TRBD2 (5 bases). Germline V gives CDR1 SGHTA, CDR2 FQGNSA. Trimming removed 2 bases from V and 3 bases from J, with 11 bases in between. The CDR3 spans 14 residues.

The J gene is TRBJ1-1, the V gene TRBV7-2; D call uncertain. CDR3 length: 14 amino acids. The germline CDR1 and CDR2 sequences are SGHTA and FQGNSA. V lost 2 bases and J 0 bases, leaving 7 bases between the germline ends. The CDR3 loop is CASSLRSMNTEAFF. The CDR3, as DNA: TGTGCCAGCAGCTTAAGGTCAATGAACACTGAAGCTTTCTTT.

The rearrangement joins TRBV4-3 to TRBJ1-2, with 8 bases fitting TRBD1. The germline V gene has CDR1 LGHNA and CDR2 YSLEER. The CDR3 length is 15 residues. Losses at the gene ends were 0 bases for V and 4 bases for J; bases not matched to a gene: 4. CDR3 loop: CASSQERTGTYGYTF. CDR3 DNA sequence: TGCGCCAGCAGCCAAGAAAGGACAGGGACCTATGGCTACACCTTC.

This chain connects TRBV5-1 to TRBJ1-6, with 7 bases fitting TRBD1. Losses at the gene ends were 0 bases for V and 11 bases for J; bases not matched to a gene: 2. The CDR3 is 13 residues long. Germline V gene lookup returns CDR1 SGHRS and CDR2 YFSETQ. This CDR3 is CASSLDRGTPLHF. CDR3 in DNA: TGCGCCAGCAGCTTGGACAGGGGAACACCCCTCCACTTT. Supplemented by reference TRBV5-1 and TRBJ1-6, the full variable domain reads KAGVTQTPRYLIKTRGQQVTLSCSPISGHRSVSWYQQTPGQGLQFLFEYFSETQRNKGNFPGRFSGRQFSNSRSEMNVSTLELGDSALYLCASSLDRGTPLHFGNGTRLTVT.

The chain joins TRBV7-2 to TRBJ2-1; no clear D. V was shortened by 2 bases and J by 4 bases, with 9 bases between the two germline ends. The V gene's germline CDR1 is SGHTA and CDR2 FQGNSA. The CDR3 runs to 14 residues. In DNA, the CDR3 is TGTGCCAGCAGCTTAAAAATGCGGTACAATGAGCAGTTCTTC. The encoded protein is CASSLKMRYNEQFF.

This clonotype was seen just once. The V gene is TRBV5-6, the J gene TRBJ2-7, with D unclear. This CDR3 has 14 residues. CDR1 and CDR2 from the germline V gene are SGHDT and YYEEEE. V gave up 4 bases and J gave up 4 bases, with 15 bases separating them. The CDR3 sequence is CASSPFLSPYEQYV. The DNA of the CDR3 is TGTGCCAGCAGCCCCTTCCTCTCTCCATACGAGCAGTACGTC.

This clonotype was observed at least ten times. This chain connects TRBV6-6 to TRBJ2-2, with D perhaps being TRBD1 or TRBD2 (5 bases each). The CDR3 spans 15 residues. Germline lookup yields CDR1 MNHNY and CDR2 SVGAGI (reference sequence). The V end was cut by 0 bases, the J end by 3 bases, with 8 bases between. In DNA, the CDR3 is TGTGCCAGCAGTTACTCGCCGGGGCACACCGGGGAGCTGTTTTTT. Residues: CASSYSPGHTGELFF.

This clonotype has at least ten counts. This chain joins TRBV5-1 and TRBJ1-4; possible D gene TRBD1, 6 bases. This CDR3 is built from 13 residues. Germline V gives CDR1 SGHRS, CDR2 YFSETQ. Trimming stripped 5 bases from V and 5 bases from J, with 10 bases between. CDR3 amino acids: CASRTGSNEKLFF. CDR3 DNA: TGCGCCAGCAGGACAGGATCGAATGAAAAACTGTTTTTT.

The genes are TRBV5-1 and TRBJ2-3; TRBD2 matches at 13 bases. Germline V CDR1 and CDR2: SGHRS, YFSETQ. The CDR3 is 17 residues long. V dropped 5 bases and J dropped 4; count of bases not matched to a gene: 10. Here the CDR3 reads CASRRRGLAGFSDTQYF. CDR3 bases: TGCGCCAGCAGACGAAGGGGACTAGCGGGGTTCTCAGATACGCAGTATTTT.

This clonotype has a count of ten or more. The chain joins TRBV5-5 to TRBJ2-2, with D possibly matching TRBD2 (6 bases). The length of the CDR3 is 16 residues. The V end lost 4 bases, the J end lost 0 bases, and 13 bases lay between the germline ends. Per germline, CDR1 SGHKS and CDR2 YYEKEE (reference sequence). The CDR3 DNA reads TGTGCCAGCAGCCCCCGAGGAGGGACGAACACCGGGGAGCTGTTTTTT. Translation: CASSPRGGTNTGELFF.

The chain links TRBV24-1 to TRBJ1-1, with D unclear. This CDR3 contains 18 residues. The V and J ends lost 3 bases and 0 bases respectively, with 19 bases between them. Germline CDR1 is KGHDR and CDR2 is SFDVKD. CDR3 bases: TGTGCCACCAGTGATGCCAAAGAAGGTGGGCCCATGAACACTGAAGCTTTCTTT. Translated: CATSDAKEGGPMNTEAFF.

This clonotype was seen a handful of times. This rearrangement joins TRBV4-1 to TRBJ1-6; the match to TRBD1 covers 7 bases. Germline CDR1 is MGHRA and CDR2 is YSYEKL. J gave up 14 bases and V 0 bases, and 10 bases lay outside the gene matches. The CDR3 is 15 amino acids. This CDR3 is CASSQDNRGLRSLHF. CDR3 bases: TGCGCCAGCAGCCAAGATAACAGGGGTCTCCGATCCCTCCACTTT.

The chain employs TRBV5-5 and TRBJ1-5; D not certain. CDR1 and CDR2 (germline): SGHKS, YYEKEE (reference sequence). The CDR3 length is 13 residues. The V end lost 0 bases, the J end lost 7 bases, and 8 bases lay between the germline ends. CDR3 sequence: CASSLVLVQPQHF. For the CDR3, the DNA is TGTGCCAGCAGCTTGGTACTGGTGCAGCCCCAGCATTTT.

This clonotype was detected many times. This chain uses TRBV6-5 with TRBJ2-7, with 7 positions matching TRBD2. With 0 bases clipped from V and 4 bases from J, the junction kept 9 bases outside the gene matches. Germline-derived CDR1 and CDR2 are MNHEY and SVGAGI. The CDR3 spans 16 residues. CDR3 sequence reads: CASSYSNPRGGYEQYF. CDR3 nucleotide sequence: TGTGCCAGCAGTTACTCGAATCCCCGGGGAGGGTACGAGCAGTACTTC.

This clonotype was recorded a few times. This rearrangement joins TRBV27 to TRBJ2-5, with a possible D match to TRBD1 (5 bases). The V end was cut by 5 bases, the J end by 7 bases, with 17 bases between. The CDR3 is made up of 14 amino acids. Germline V gene sequence: CDR1 MNHEY, CDR2 SMNVEV (reference sequence). The CDR3 spells CASSPRAKRGTQYF. The CDR3 coding sequence is TGTGCCAGCAGTCCCCGGGCAAAAAGGGGGACCCAGTACTTC.

This sequence joins TRBV15 and TRBJ2-7; 7 bases line up with TRBD1. Germline lookup yields CDR1 LNHNV and CDR2 YYDKDF (reference sequence). The CDR3 spans 12 residues. Unmatched junction bases numbered 3, after V lost 3 bases and J lost 7 bases. CDR3 nucleotide sequence: TGTGCCACCAGCAGCGGGACAGCAGAGCAGTACTTC. Amino acid sequence: CATSSGTAEQYF.

The genes are TRBV2 and TRBJ1-6; the D gene is possibly TRBD1 (5 bases). V was pared by 8 bases and J by 5 bases, with 10 bases between. The CDR3 is made up of 13 amino acids. Germline CDR1 SNHLY, CDR2 FYNNEI. The CDR3 region has the DNA TGTGCCAGCTCGCGGGGGAATAATTCACCCCTCCACTTT. Amino acid sequence: CASSRGNNSPLHF.

V and J are TRBV12-3 or TRBV12-4 and TRBJ2-1; D unresolved. V was pared by 4 bases and J by 6 bases, with 13 bases between. CDR3 length: 14 amino acids. As DNA, the CDR3 is TGTGCCAGCAGTTACCGTCGCAGGCTCAATGAGCAGTTCTTC. This sequence encodes CASSYRRRLNEQFF.

Turning to this clonotype: One end of the junction does not line up with germline, which may come from a read error. This chain uses TRBV6-2 or TRBV6-3 with TRBJ1-1; D gene unclear. There are 15 residues in the CDR3. Germline V lookup: CDR1 MNHEY, CDR2 SVGEGT. The CDR3 protein is CASSSFPGVNSEAFF. In DNA form, the CDR3 reads TGTGCCAGCAGTTCTTTCCCTGGGGTGAACTCTGAAGCTTTCTTT.

This clonotype was counted between two and nine times. The rearrangement uses TRBV2 and TRBJ2-3; D not resolved. The CDR3 has 13 amino acids. Germline lookup yields CDR1 SNHLY and CDR2 FYNNEI. V lost 6 bases and J 6 bases, leaving 13 bases between the germline ends. CDR3 nucleotide sequence: TGTGCCAGCAGAGACAACCGCCCTGATACGCAGTATTTT. Residues: CASRDNRPDTQYF.

The chain is built from TRBV6-5 and TRBJ2-7; the match to TRBD1 covers 10 bases. The germline gives CDR1 MNHEY, CDR2 SVGAGI. The V gene end was trimmed by 6 bases and the J gene end by 7 bases; junction bases not matched to a gene: 15. This CDR3 spans 16 amino acids. The CDR3 coding sequence is TGTGCCAGCAGCCTACGCCGCTGGACAGGGGGTGATGAGCAGTACGTC. The encoded protein is CASSLRRWTGGDEQYV.